This T cell receptor beta chain was retrieved from a study of glioma-infiltrating T cells. Study outcomes and limitations: Tissue-blood divergence was below expectation in non-neoplastic patients, above in gliomas. CDR3 overlap between tissue and blood was very small.

About this clonotype itself: No antigen is known for it.

Amplification of TCR alpha and beta CDR3 regions from RNA used iRepertoire nested multiplex PCR. Tissue mRNA or PBMC total RNA, roughly 100-400 ng, went into one-step reverse transcription and amplification. Each CDR3 protein gets one entry after TCRdb re-called the multiplex PCR reads with MiXCR. The repertoire holds about 110,000 distinct CDR3 sequences, with around 25% as singletons. The receptor's source is a human donor with low-grade glioma or glioblastoma, undergoing nonglioma brain surgery, or in good health (not recorded which). Sequences were obtained from glioma tissue, nonneoplastic brain tissue, or PBMCs (not recorded which).

This chain's CDR3 is CASSFQKSSYNEQFF. The CDR3 bases are TGTGCCAGCAGTTTCCAAAAGAGCTCCTACAATGAGCAGTTCTTC. V is TRBV6-1 and J is TRBJ2-1, with unresolved D. The germline V gene encodes CDR1 MNHNS and CDR2 SASEGT. The CDR3 has 15 amino acids. With 5 bases removed from V and 0 bases from J, the gap between germline ends came to 11 bases.